This T cell receptor (beta chain) was found in a study of T-cell reconstitution after alpha-beta-depleted transplantation in children (dated by TCRdb to about 2016). Turning to the overall study: T-cell immune reconstitution after TCRalphabeta/CD19-depleted allogeneic hematopoietic cell transplantation in children was quantitatively tracked in the study by means of TCR repertoire profiling.

The paper as a whole reports these results and caveats: In some patients, the high TCRbeta diversity seen at day 60 was put down to recipient T cells and intrathymic progenitors that had survived conditioning. The apparently early recovery of alphabetaT-cell counts about two months after transplant reportedly depended on only several hundred rapidly expanded clones that came from non-depleted graft cells. The frequencies of hyperexpanded clones fell over the following months, and after one year, T-cell counts and TCRbeta diversity were mostly attributed to newly produced T cells.

The library was prepared using PCR. The sample was run on an Illumina HiSeq 2500. TCR libraries were prepared with molecular barcoding, using unique molecular identifiers to normalize TCRbeta repertoire quantification. TCRdb reprocessing: public reads trimmed at Q25 with fastp, clones called with MiXCR, in-frame beta chains kept. Rows with one shared CDR3 protein collapse into an entry with the most common genes and DNA. Within this sample are 250,000 to 300,000 distinct CDR3 sequences, with about 9.9% of them counted one time only. The ten top clones hold around a quarter of the sample. The label giving this sample's treatment or condition can be read as: allogeneic hematopoietic cell transplantation with graft depleted of TCRalphabeta T cells and CD19 B cells. Transplant recipients were children who received TCRalphabeta/CD19-depleted allogeneic hematopoietic cell grafts. The CDR3 contains 13 residues, cysteine and phenylalanine counted. The only DNA kept is the CDR3, 39 bases in frame from the first base. V loses 5 bases of germline sequence and J loses 9 bases, and the interval between the two ends is 11 bases. In the germline V gene, CDR1 corresponds to MDHEN and CDR2 to SYDVKM.

This clonotype was observed at least ten times. It has no known antigen specificity. No qualities accompany the bases; no much larger clone lies one base away. The sample was peripheral blood, taken 180 days after TCRalphabeta/CD19-depleted stem cell transplant. The chain employs TRBV28 and TRBJ1-6, with a tentative D gene TRBD1 over 5 matching bases. The receptor was isolated from a male patient aged 2-9 years who had a stem cell transplant for chronic granulomatous disease, so the T cells may come from the graft donor. CDR3 sequence: CASSILGTSPLHF. The DNA sequence is as follows: TGTGCCAGCAGTATCCTTGGGACTTCACCCCTCCACTTT. The CDR3, completed at both ends by the reference TRBV28 and TRBJ1-6 genes, gives the full variable domain DVKVTQSSRYLVKRTGEKVFLECVQDMDHENMFWYRQDPGLGLRLIYFSYDVKMKEKGDIPEGYSVSREKKERFSLILESASTNQTSMYLCASSILGTSPLHFGNGTRLTVT.